These T cell receptor beta chains were read from a single sample in a study of CD8 T cells in ankylosing spondylitis. TCRdb re-called the 5' RACE reads through MiXCR, storing one row per CDR3 protein. The sample holds 250,000 or so distinct CDR3 sequences, around 11% seen once. What was sequenced was blood, either unsorted or a sorted T cell fraction (not recorded which). The receptors stem from a male donor with ankylosing spondylitis or in good health (not recorded which). Both conserved end residues are part of each CDR3. A D gene is named only where the DNA matches it firmly. Clone size is not always given. Where it is, it says once, few, many or a class for expanded clones.

TRBV12-3/TRBV12-4,many,TRBJ1-1,-,CASTADKILNTEAFF,TGTGCCAGCACGGCTGATAAGATCCTAAACACTGAAGCTTTCTTT
TRBV5-5,many,TRBJ2-2,-,CASSLDVNALTNTGELFF,TGTGCCAGCAGCTTGGATGTGAACGCACTAACGAACACCGGGGAGCTGTTTTTT
TRBV20-1,many,TRBJ2-1,TRBD2,CSARNSGRSYNEQFF,TGCAGTGCTAGGAACAGCGGGAGGTCCTACAATGAGCAGTTCTTC
TRBV5-1,many,TRBJ2-7,-,CASSIAGSSYEQYF,TGCGCCAGCAGCATCGCCGGGAGCTCCTACGAGCAGTACTTC
TRBV20-1,many,TRBJ2-3,TRBD2,CSARGGRESDTQYF,TGCAGTGCTAGGGGCGGGAGGGAATCAGATACGCAGTATTTT
TRBV20-1,-,TRBJ2-5,TRBD2,CSARDSGTRIGETQYF,TGCAGTGCTAGAGACTCCGGGACTAGGATCGGCGAGACCCAGTACTTC
TRBV9,-,TRBJ1-2,-,CASSPMTRNYGYTF,TGTGCCAGCAGCCCCATGACTCGTAACTATGGCTACACCTTC
TRBV7-9,-,TRBJ2-7,TRBD1,CASSLGNRGYEQYF,TGTGCCAGCAGCTTAGGGAACAGGGGCTACGAGCAGTACTTC
TRBV18,-,TRBJ2-7,-,CASSPLGTRTSYEQCF,TGTGCCAGCTCACCACTTGGGACACGGACATCCTACGAGCAGTGCTTC
TRBV4-1,-,TRBJ2-2,-,CASSQVHGVKTGELFF,TGCGCCAGCAGCCAAGTTCATGGGGTTAAAACCGGGGAGCTGTTTTTT
TRBV20-1,many,TRBJ2-3,-,CSAVGEGSDTQYF,TGCAGTGCTGTCGGAGAGGGATCAGATACGCAGTATTTT
TRBV7-8,-,TRBJ2-3,TRBD2,CARKAGGRQTSGSSTDTQYF,TGTGCCAGAAAGGCCGGGGGACGGCAGACTAGCGGGTCTAGCACAGATACGCAGTATTTT
TRBV12-3/TRBV12-4,many,TRBJ2-3,TRBD1,CASSLVSGGLYTQYF,TGTGCCAGCAGTTTGGTGTCAGGGGGCCTGTATACGCAGTATTTT
TRBV29-1,few,TRBJ1-5,-,CSVEEGGFNQPQHF,TGCAGCGTTGAAGAGGGGGGCTTCAATCAGCCCCAGCATTTT
TRBV5-1,few,TRBJ2-2,-,CASSLVSGNTGELFF,TGCGCCAGCAGCTTGGTTAGCGGCAACACCGGGGAGCTGTTTTTT
TRBV27,-,TRBJ2-5,-,CASSFSGPETQYF,TGTGCCAGCAGTTTTTCGGGGCCAGAGACCCAGTACTTC
TRBV11-3,-,TRBJ1-1,TRBD1,CASSRGTEQAFF,TGTGCCAGCAGCCGGGGGACAGAGCAAGCTTTCTTT
TRBV5-1,-,TRBJ1-1,TRBD1,CASSLRQGGDTEAFF,TGCGCCAGCAGCCTTAGACAGGGTGGGGACACTGAAGCTTTCTTT
TRBV7-9,-,TRBJ2-1,TRBD1,CASSFRQGLYNEQFF,TGTGCCAGCAGCTTCAGACAGGGCCTTTACAATGAGCAGTTCTTC
TRBV20-1,many,TRBJ1-2,TRBD1,CSARDRGGTHGYTF,TGCAGTGCTAGAGATAGAGGGGGCACACATGGCTACACCTTC
TRBV5-1,many,TRBJ1-6,-,CASSLADDNSPLHF,TGCGCCAGCAGCTTGGCAGATGATAATTCACCCCTCCACTTT
TRBV7-2,-,TRBJ2-1,-,CASSLVGLGRSYNEQFF,TGTGCCAGCAGCTTAGTTGGGTTGGGTCGATCCTACAATGAGCAGTTCTTC
TRBV29-1,few,TRBJ2-2,-,CSARDSGELFF,TGCAGCGCCCGGGACTCCGGGGAGCTGTTTTTT
TRBV20-1,-,TRBJ2-1,TRBD1,CCATLLLGTGQGLWNEQFF,TGCTGTGCTACCCTTTTACTGGGAACGGGACAGGGGTTATGGAATGAGCAGTTCTTC
TRBV15,many,TRBJ1-5,-,CATAGGIARNQPQHF,TGTGCCACCGCCGGGGGGATAGCACGCAATCAGCCCCAGCATTTT
TRBV10-3,many,TRBJ2-5,TRBD2,CAISDPAGGLIGETQYF,TGTGCCATCAGTGATCCAGCGGGGGGGCTAATCGGTGAGACCCAGTACTTC
TRBV11-2,many,TRBJ2-5,-,CASSPIRETQYF,TGTGCCAGCAGTCCTATCAGAGAGACCCAGTACTTC
TRBV10-3,-,TRBJ2-1,-,CAISESMKTSSYNEQFF,TGTGCCATCAGTGAGTCGATGAAGACTAGCTCCTACAATGAGCAGTTCTTC
TRBV6-5,many,TRBJ2-1,-,CASSYLSGVPYNEQFF,TGTGCCAGCAGTTACTTGTCAGGGGTCCCCTACAATGAGCAGTTCTTC
TRBV6-5,many,TRBJ2-7,-,CASSYGESYEQYF,TGTGCCAGCAGTTACGGGGAATCCTACGAGCAGTACTTC
TRBV5-1,many,TRBJ2-1,TRBD2,CASSLESLAVNEQFF,TGCGCCAGCAGCTTGGAGTCCCTAGCGGTGAATGAGCAGTTCTTC
TRBV5-1,many,TRBJ1-2,TRBD1,CASSPRQGDGYGYTF,TGCGCCAGCAGCCCAAGACAGGGGGACGGCTATGGCTACACCTTC
TRBV3-1,-,TRBJ2-5,-,CASSQDRTGTQYF,TGTGCCAGCAGCCAAGATAGGACTGGGACCCAGTACTTC
TRBV7-9,-,TRBJ1-2,-,CASSLHLYGYTF,TGTGCCAGCAGCTTACACCTCTATGGCTACACCTTC
TRBV7-8,few,TRBJ2-3,TRBD2,CASRKTSGSFGTDTQYF,TGTGCCAGCAGGAAAACTAGCGGGAGTTTTGGCACAGATACGCAGTATTTT
TRBV20-1,-,TRBJ2-2,-,CSATQRANTGELFF,TGCAGTGCTACCCAGAGGGCGAACACCGGGGAGCTGTTTTTT
TRBV6-1,few,TRBJ2-2,-,CASILMGTVEGTGELFF,TGTGCCAGCATTCTTATGGGGACGGTAGAGGGGACCGGGGAGCTGTTTTTT
TRBV28,-,TRBJ2-7,TRBD1,CASRPDRFHEQYF,TGTGCCAGCAGACCGGACAGGTTCCACGAGCAGTACTTC
TRBV5-1,many,TRBJ2-1,-,CASSKTDNEQFF,TGCGCCAGCAGTAAAACAGACAATGAGCAGTTCTTC
TRBV5-1,-,TRBJ2-2,-,CASKVDNTGELFF,TGCGCCAGCAAAGTGGATAACACCGGGGAGCTGTTTTTT
TRBV5-1,-,TRBJ2-5,TRBD1,CASSSPGQGIETQYF,TGCGCCAGCAGCTCACCGGGACAGGGGATAGAGACCCAGTACTTC
TRBV5-6,many,TRBJ1-2,-,CASSPPGRNYGYTF,TGTGCCAGCAGCCCCCCGGGACGTAATTATGGCTACACCTTC
TRBV7-3,-,TRBJ2-3,TRBD2,CASSHHTSGPDTQYF,TGTGCCAGCAGCCATCACACTAGCGGCCCAGATACGCAGTATTTT
TRBV7-9,many,TRBJ1-1,-,CASSSRGPTEAFF,TGTGCCAGCAGCTCGCGAGGGCCCACTGAAGCTTTCTTT
TRBV20-1,few,TRBJ2-1,TRBD1,CSRNIRDREYNEQFF,TGCAGTAGAAATATACGGGACAGAGAGTACAATGAGCAGTTCTTC
TRBV9,many,TRBJ2-1,-,CASSGLGRTNEQFF,TGTGCCAGCAGCGGGTTGGGACGAACAAATGAGCAGTTCTTC
TRBV7-9,-,TRBJ2-4,TRBD2,CAGPLTSGDIAKNIQYF,TGTGCCGGGCCGCTGACTAGCGGTGATATAGCCAAAAACATTCAGTACTTC
TRBV13,-,TRBJ2-3,-,CASSLGPFTDTQYF,TGTGCCAGCAGCTTAGGACCATTCACAGATACGCAGTATTTT
TRBV5-3,-,TRBJ1-3,-,CARTLRDTIYF,TGTGCCAGAACTCTTCGGGACACCATATATTTT
TRBV10-1,many,TRBJ2-7,TRBD2,CASSESTSGGTYEQYF,TGCGCCAGCAGTGAGTCGACTAGCGGGGGAACCTACGAGCAGTACTTC
TRBV5-5,-,TRBJ2-7,-,CASSFGPLGEQYF,TGTGCCAGCAGCTTCGGACCTCTTGGGGAGCAGTACTTC
TRBV27,few,TRBJ1-2,-,CASSPWGRSNYGYTF,TGTGCCAGCAGTCCGTGGGGGCGGAGTAACTATGGCTACACCTTC
TRBV9,many,TRBJ2-5,-,CASSSGSIKETQYF,TGTGCCAGCAGCTCGGGATCCATCAAAGAGACCCAGTACTTC
TRBV5-1,few,TRBJ2-7,-,CASSLGRLEGDEQYF,TGCGCCAGCAGCTTGGGGCGACTAGAAGGTGACGAGCAGTACTTC